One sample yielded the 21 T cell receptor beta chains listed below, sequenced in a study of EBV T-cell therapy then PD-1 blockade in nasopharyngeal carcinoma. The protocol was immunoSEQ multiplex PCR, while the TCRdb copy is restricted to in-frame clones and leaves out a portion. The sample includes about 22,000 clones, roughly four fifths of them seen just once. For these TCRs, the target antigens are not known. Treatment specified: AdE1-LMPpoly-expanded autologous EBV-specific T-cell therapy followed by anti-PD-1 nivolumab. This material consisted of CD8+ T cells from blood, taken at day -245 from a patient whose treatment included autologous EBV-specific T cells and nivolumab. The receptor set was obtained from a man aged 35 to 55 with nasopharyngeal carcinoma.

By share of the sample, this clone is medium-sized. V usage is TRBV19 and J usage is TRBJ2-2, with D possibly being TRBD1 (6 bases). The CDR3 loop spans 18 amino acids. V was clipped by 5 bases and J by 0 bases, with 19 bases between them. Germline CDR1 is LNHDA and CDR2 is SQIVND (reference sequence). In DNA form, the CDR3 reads TGTGCCAGTAGTTACGGGACACCTTCCATGCCGAACACCGGGGAGCTGTTTTTT. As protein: CASSYGTPSMPNTGELFF.

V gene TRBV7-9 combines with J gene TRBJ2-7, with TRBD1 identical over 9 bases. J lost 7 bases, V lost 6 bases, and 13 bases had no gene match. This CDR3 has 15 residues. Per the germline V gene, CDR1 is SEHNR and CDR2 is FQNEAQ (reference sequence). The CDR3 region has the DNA TGTGCCAGCAGGCCCAAGGACAGGGGAAAGGGTGAGCAGTACTTC. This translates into CASRPKDRGKGEQYF.

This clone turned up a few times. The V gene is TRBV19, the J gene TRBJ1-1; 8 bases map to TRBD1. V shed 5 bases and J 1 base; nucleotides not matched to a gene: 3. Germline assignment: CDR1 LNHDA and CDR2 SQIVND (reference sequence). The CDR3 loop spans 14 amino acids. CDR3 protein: CASSSGTGNTEAFF. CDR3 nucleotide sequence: TGTGCCAGTAGTTCCGGGACAGGGAACACTGAAGCTTTCTTT.

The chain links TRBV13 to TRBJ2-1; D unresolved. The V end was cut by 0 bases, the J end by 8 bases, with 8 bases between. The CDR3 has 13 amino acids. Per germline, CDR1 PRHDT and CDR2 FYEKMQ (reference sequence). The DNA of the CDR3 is TGTGCCAGCAGCTTAGGGGTAGGGTATGAGCAGTTCTTC. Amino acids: CASSLGVGYEQFF.

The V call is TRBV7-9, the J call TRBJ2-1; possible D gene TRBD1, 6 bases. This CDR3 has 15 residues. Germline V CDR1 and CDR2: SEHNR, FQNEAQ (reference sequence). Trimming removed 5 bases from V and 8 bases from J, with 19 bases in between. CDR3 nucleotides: TGTGCCAGCAGCCCCGACGAGGGGGTTGTACATGAGCAGTTCTTC. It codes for CASSPDEGVVHEQFF.

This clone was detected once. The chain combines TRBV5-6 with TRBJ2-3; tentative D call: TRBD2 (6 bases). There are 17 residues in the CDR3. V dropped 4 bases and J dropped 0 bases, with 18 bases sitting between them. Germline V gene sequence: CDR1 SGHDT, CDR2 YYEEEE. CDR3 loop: CASSPGVEGNSTDTQYF. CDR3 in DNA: TGTGCCAGCAGCCCCGGGGTGGAGGGCAATAGCACAGATACGCAGTATTTT. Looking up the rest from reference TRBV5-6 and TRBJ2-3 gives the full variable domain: DAGVTQSPTHLIKTRGQQVTLRCSPKSGHDTVSWYQQALGQGPQFIFQYYEEEERQRGNFPDRFSGHQFPNYSSELNVNALLLGDSALYLCASSPGVEGNSTDTQYFGPGTRLTVL.

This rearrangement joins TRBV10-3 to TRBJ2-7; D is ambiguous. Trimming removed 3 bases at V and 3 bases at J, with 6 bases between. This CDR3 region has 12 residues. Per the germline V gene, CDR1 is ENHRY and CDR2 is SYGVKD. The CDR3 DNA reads TGTGCCATCAGTGATTGGGGCTACGAGCAGTACTTC. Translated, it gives CAISDWGYEQYF.

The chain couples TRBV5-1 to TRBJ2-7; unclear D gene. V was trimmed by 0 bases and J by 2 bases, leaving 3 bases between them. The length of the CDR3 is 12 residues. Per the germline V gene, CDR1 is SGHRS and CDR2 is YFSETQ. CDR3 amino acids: CASSLVPYEQYF. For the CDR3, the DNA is TGCGCCAGCAGCTTGGTACCCTACGAGCAGTACTTC. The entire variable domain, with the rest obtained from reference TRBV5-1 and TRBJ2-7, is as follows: KAGVTQTPRYLIKTRGQQVTLSCSPISGHRSVSWYQQTPGQGLQFLFEYFSETQRNKGNFPGRFSGRQFSNSRSEMNVSTLELGDSALYLCASSLVPYEQYFGPGTRLTVT.

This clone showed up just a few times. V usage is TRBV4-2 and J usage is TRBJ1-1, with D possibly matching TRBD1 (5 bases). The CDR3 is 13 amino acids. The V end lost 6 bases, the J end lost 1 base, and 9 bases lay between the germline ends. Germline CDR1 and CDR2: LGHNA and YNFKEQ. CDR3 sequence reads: CASSPTGNTEAFF. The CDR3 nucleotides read TGTGCCAGCAGTCCCACAGGGAACACTGAAGCTTTCTTT.

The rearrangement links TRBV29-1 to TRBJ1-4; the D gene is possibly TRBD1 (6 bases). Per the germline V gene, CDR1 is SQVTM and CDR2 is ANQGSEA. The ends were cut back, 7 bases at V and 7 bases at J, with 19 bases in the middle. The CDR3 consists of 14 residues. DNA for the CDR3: TGCAGCGCGAGGAGAGGACAGCGCGGTGAAAAACTGTTTTTT. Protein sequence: CSARRGQRGEKLFF.

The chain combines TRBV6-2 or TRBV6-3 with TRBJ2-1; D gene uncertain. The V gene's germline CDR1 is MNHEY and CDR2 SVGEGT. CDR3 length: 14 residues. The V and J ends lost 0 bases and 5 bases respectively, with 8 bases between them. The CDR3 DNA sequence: TGTGCCAGCAGTTACTCGGGTGAAAACAATGAGCAGTTCTTC. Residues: CASSYSGENNEQFF.

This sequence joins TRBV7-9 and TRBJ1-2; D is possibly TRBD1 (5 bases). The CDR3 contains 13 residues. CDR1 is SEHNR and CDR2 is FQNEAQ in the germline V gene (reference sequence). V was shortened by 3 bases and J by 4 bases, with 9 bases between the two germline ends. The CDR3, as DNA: TGTGCCAGCAGCTTGGGGGGGACCTATGGCTACACCTTC. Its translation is CASSLGGTYGYTF.

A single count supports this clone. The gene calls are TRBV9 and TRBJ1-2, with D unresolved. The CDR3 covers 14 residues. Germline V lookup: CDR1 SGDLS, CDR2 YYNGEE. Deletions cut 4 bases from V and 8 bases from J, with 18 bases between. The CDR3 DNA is TGTGCCAGCAGCCCACAAGGAGGCCAATTGGGCTACACCTTC. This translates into CASSPQGGQLGYTF.

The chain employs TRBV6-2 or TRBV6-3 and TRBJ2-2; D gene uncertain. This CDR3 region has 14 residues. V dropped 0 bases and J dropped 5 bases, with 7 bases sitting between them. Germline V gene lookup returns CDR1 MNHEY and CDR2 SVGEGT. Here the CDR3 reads CASSYSGSTGELFF. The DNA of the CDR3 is TGTGCCAGCAGTTACTCAGGGTCGACCGGGGAGCTGTTTTTT.

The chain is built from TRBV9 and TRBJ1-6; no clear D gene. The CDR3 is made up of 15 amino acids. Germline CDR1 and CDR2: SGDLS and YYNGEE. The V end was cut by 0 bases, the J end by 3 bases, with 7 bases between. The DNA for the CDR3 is TGTGCCAGCAGCGTAGGGTCACACTATAATTCACCCCTCCACTTT. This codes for CASSVGSHYNSPLHF. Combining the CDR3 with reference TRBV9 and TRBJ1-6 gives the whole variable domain DSGVTQTPKHLITATGQRVTLRCSPRSGDLSVYWYQQSLDQGLQFLIQYYNGEERAKGNILERFSAQQFPDLHSELNLSSLELGDSALYFCASSVGSHYNSPLHFGNGTRLTVT.

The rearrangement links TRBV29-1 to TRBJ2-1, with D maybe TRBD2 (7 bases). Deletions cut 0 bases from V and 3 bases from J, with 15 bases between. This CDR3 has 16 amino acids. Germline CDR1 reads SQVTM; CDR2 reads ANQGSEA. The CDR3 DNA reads TGCAGCGTTGAAGATTCGGCGGGGGCCTTCTACAATGAGCAGTTCTTC. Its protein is CSVEDSAGAFYNEQFF.

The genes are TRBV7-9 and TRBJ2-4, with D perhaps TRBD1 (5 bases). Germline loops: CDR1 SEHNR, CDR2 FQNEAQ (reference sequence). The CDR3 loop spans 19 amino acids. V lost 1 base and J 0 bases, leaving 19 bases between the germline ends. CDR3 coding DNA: TGTGCCAGCAGCTTAGGAGTGGGGCCCCCTACGCTAGCCAAAAACATTCAGTACTTC. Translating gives CASSLGVGPPTLAKNIQYF.

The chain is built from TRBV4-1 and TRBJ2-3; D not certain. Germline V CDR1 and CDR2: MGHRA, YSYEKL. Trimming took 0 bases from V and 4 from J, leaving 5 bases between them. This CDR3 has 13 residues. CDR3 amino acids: CASSQERPDTQYF. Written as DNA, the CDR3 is TGCGCCAGCAGCCAAGAACGCCCAGATACGCAGTATTTT.

The CDR3 sequence: CASSYVWGGWGTEAFF. The CDR3 DNA follows: TGTGCCAGCAGTTACGTGTGGGGGGGCTGGGGAACTGAAGCTTTCTTT. The chain uses TRBV6-2 or TRBV6-3 and TRBJ1-1; possible D gene TRBD1, 6 bases. The CDR3 runs 16 residues. The ends were cut back, 2 bases at V and 5 bases at J, with 18 bases in the middle. Germline loops: CDR1 MNHEY, CDR2 SVGEGT.

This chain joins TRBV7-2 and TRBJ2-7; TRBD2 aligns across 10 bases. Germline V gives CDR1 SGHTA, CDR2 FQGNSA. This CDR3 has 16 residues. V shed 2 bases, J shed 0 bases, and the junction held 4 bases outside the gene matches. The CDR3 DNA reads TGTGCCAGCAGCTTATCAGCGGGGGGGTACTCCTACGAGCAGTACTTC. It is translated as CASSLSAGGYSYEQYF.

In DNA, the CDR3 is TGTGCCAGCAGCTTGGGGGACCTGGAGACCCAGTACTTC. This translates into CASSLGDLETQYF. V and J are TRBV5-4 and TRBJ2-5; D is possibly TRBD1 or TRBD2 (5 bases each). The germline gives CDR1 SGHNT, CDR2 YYREEE (reference sequence). The CDR3 is 13 amino acids. The V end was cut by 0 bases, the J end by 5 bases, with 8 bases between. Combining the CDR3 with reference TRBV5-4 and TRBJ2-5 gives the whole variable domain ETGVTQSPTHLIKTRGQQVTLRCSSQSGHNTVSWYQQALGQGPQFIFQYYREEENGRGNFPPRFSGLQFPNYSSELNVNALELDDSALYLCASSLGDLETQYFGPGTRLLVL.